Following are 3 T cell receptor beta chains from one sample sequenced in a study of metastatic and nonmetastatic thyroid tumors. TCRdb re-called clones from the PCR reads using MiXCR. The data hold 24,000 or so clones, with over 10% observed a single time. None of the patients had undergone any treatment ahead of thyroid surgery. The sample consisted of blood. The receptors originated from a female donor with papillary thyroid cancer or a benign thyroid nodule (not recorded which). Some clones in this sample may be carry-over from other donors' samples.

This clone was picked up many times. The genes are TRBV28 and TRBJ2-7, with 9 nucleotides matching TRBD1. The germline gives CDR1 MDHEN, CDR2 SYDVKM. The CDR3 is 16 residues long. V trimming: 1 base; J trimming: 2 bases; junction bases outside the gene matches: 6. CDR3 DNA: TGTGCCAGCAGTTTATCTCTGGGACAGGGAACCTACGAGCAGTACTTC. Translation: CASSLSLGQGTYEQYF.

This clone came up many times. Written as DNA, the CDR3 is TGTGCCAGCAGCGGTTACAGGGGAAGTATCTCTGGAAACACCATATATTTT. Translating gives CASSGYRGSISGNTIYF. The J gene is TRBJ1-3, the V gene TRBV14; 7 bases map to TRBD1. Losses at the gene ends were 5 bases for V and 0 bases for J; bases not matched to a gene: 10. The germline CDR1 and CDR2 sequences are SGHDN and FVKESK. CDR3 length equals 17 residues.

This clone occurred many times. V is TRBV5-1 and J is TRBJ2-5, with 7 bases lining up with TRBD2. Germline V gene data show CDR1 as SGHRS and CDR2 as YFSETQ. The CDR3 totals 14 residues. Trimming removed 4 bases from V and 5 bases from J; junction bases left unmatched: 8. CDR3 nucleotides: TGCGCCAGCAGCCCACGGGGGGTTTTGGAGACCCAGTACTTC. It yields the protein CASSPRGVLETQYF.